The 5 T cell receptor beta chains below come from one sample, sequenced in a study of vaccination effects on CD4 cells after COVID-19. Antigen-specific CD4+ T cells were expanded (with viral peptide pools) by the ViraFEST assay ahead of sequencing. Investigators separated out CD4+ T cells once about 10 days of culture had passed. Vaccine administered to participants consisted of two doses of either BNT162b2 or mRNA-1273. Their target antigens are unknown. The method was immunoSEQ multiplex PCR; TCRdb's version includes in-frame clones alone and lacks a portion of them. Here the sample spans over 25,000 clones, over 60% being singletons. The material sequenced was CD4+ T cells from PBMCs cultured with SARS-CoV-2 spike peptides, taken after COVID-19 vaccination. The receptors come from a human donor who received a COVID-19 vaccine. Some clones in this sample may be carry-over from other donors' samples.

The chain links TRBV10-3 to TRBJ2-3; weak D call: TRBD2 (5 bases). Germline V CDR1 and CDR2: ENHRY, SYGVKD. V dropped 4 bases and J dropped 3 bases, with 14 bases sitting between them. The CDR3 sequence is 15 residues long. CDR3 loop: CAISVSASGTDTQYF. CDR3 DNA sequence: TGTGCCATCAGTGTATCAGCCAGCGGTACAGATACGCAGTATTTT.

The V call is TRBV18, the J call TRBJ2-5, with no clear D. CDR3 length: 14 amino acids. The V end lost 5 bases, the J end lost 3 bases, and 13 bases lay between the germline ends. Germline lookup yields CDR1 KGHSH and CDR2 LQKENI. The CDR3 protein is CASSTYDGKETQYF. The CDR3 DNA follows: TGTGCCAGCTCAACCTACGACGGAAAAGAGACCCAGTACTTC.

CDR3 DNA sequence: TGTGCCAGCAGCCAAAAAACAGGCCAAGAGACCCAGTACTTC. It yields the protein CASSQKTGQETQYF. The rearrangement uses TRBV4-2 and TRBJ2-5, with D possibly TRBD1 on 5 matching bases. Germline CDR1 and CDR2: LGHNA and YNFKEQ. The CDR3 length is 14 residues. Between the trimmed V and J ends, which lost 2 bases and 1 base, there was a span of 8 bases.

The CDR3 bases are TGCGCCAGCACGGACGAGAGGTATAATTCACCCCTCCACTTT. This gives the protein CASTDERYNSPLHF. The chain has TRBV5-1 and TRBJ1-6; no clear D gene. The ends were cut back, 6 bases at V and 4 bases at J, with 11 bases in the middle. CDR1 is SGHRS, CDR2 YFSETQ, per germline. The CDR3 is 14 amino acids.

The V and J genes are TRBV14 and TRBJ1-6, with D unresolved. Trimming cost V 4 bases and J 7 bases, with 17 bases left between them. Germline V CDR1 and CDR2: SGHDN, FVKESK. The CDR3 loop spans 16 amino acids. The CDR3 DNA is TGTGCCAGCAGCCTCATGGGTCTCTCGTCGAATTCACCCCTCCACTTT. This encodes CASSLMGLSSNSPLHF.